The sequence of this T cell receptor beta chain was determined in a study of shared clonotypes between healthy human individuals. Study-wide findings and caveats: Incomplete sequencing of sorted subsets was indicated by rarefaction despite large depth.

Remarks on this clone: Antigen specificity is unknown.

Germline trimming cut 11 bases from V and 2 bases from J; bases unmatched to any gene: 3. The CDR3 consists of 12 residues. Per germline, CDR1 SGHTA and CDR2 FQGNSA. Generated by immunoSEQ multiplex PCR, the TCRdb table keeps only in-frame clones and is missing some. The table includes 850,000 to 1,200,000 clones, about 75% detected once. This clonotype originated in a young man in good health. The gene calls are TRBV7-2 and TRBJ2-3, with 8 bases lining up with TRBD2. Sequenced input: memory CD4+ T cells sorted from blood. The subset was: CD45RA-negative fraction. The CDR3 reads CASGGSTDTQYF. DNA for the CDR3: TGTGCCTCGGGAGGGTCCACAGATACGCAGTATTTT.